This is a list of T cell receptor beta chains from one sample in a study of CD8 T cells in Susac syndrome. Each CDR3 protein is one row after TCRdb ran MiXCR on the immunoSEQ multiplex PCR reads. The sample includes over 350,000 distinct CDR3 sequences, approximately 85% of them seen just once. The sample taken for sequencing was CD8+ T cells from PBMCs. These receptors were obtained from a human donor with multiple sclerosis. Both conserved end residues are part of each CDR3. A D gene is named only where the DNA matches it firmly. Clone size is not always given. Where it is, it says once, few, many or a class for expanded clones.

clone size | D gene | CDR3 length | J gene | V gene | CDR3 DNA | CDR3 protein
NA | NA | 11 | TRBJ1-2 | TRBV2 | TGTGCCAGAACAGCGGCCTATGGCTACACCTTC | CARTAAYGYTF
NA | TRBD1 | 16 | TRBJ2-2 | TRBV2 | TGTGCCAGCAGTGAATCAGGGACAGCCAACACCGGGGAGCTGTTTTTT | CASSESGTANTGELFF
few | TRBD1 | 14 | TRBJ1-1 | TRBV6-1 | TGTGCCAGCAGGGTAACAGGGGGAATAACTGAAGCTTTCTTT | CASRVTGGITEAFF
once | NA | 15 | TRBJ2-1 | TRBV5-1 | TGCGCCAGCAGCTTGTGGTGGTACTTCGCCCATGAGCAGTTCTTC | CASSLWWYFAHEQFF
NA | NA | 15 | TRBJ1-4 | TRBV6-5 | TGTGCCAGCAGTTCCTTCGGGTCGACTAATGAAAAACTGTTTTTT | CASSSFGSTNEKLFF
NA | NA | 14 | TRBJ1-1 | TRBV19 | TGTGCCAGTACCATGACAGTAATGAACACTGAAGCTTTCTTT | CASTMTVMNTEAFF
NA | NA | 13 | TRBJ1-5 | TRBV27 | TGTGCCAGCACCTCTTTAAGGGGCGGGCCCCAGCATTTT | CASTSLRGGPQHF
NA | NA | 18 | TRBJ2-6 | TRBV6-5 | TGTGCCAGCAGTTTATCCCTTTCCTTTTACTCTGGGGCCAACGTCCTGACTTTC | CASSLSLSFYSGANVLTF
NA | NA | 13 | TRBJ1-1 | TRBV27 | TGTGCCAGCACCCGGGGGGGGAACACTGAAGCTTTCTTT | CASTRGGNTEAFF
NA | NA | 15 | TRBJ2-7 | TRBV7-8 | TGTGCCAGCAGCCCCCCCCTCGGGCATACCTACGAGCAGTACTTC | CASSPPLGHTYEQYF